The rows below give T cell receptor beta chains drawn from one sample of a study of shared clonotypes between healthy human individuals. Clones were read by immunoSEQ multiplex PCR, and TCRdb kept only the in-frame ones, dropping some. The sample comprises roughly 2.6 million clones, 90% to 95% of which are singletons, and about 0.13% rests with the top ten. Material: naive CD4+ T cells sorted from blood. The receptors were gathered from a young man in good health. Each CDR3 is given with its conserved first and last residue. Fields, in order: J gene, V gene, clone size, CDR3 protein. Clone size is stated in some rows and not others, as once, few, many or a class when expanded.

TRBJ1-1 TRBV11-2 NA CASSPWDRPEAFF
TRBJ1-2 TRBV15 NA CATSKGQGEAYGYTF
TRBJ1-2 TRBV5-4 NA CASSLTDRRDGYTF
TRBJ1-5 TRBV30 NA CAWSVNSPINQPQHF
TRBJ1-1 TRBV20-1 NA CSAISNTEAFF
TRBJ1-1 TRBV5-1 NA CAMPWRALYTNTEAFF
TRBJ2-7 TRBV7-9 NA CASSLGQAPYEQYF
TRBJ1-1 TRBV9 NA CASSASGTGTLMNTEAFF
TRBJ2-3 TRBV13 NA CASSPQQGPTDTQYF
TRBJ2-3 TRBV6-5 NA CASSYAGLSTDTQYF
TRBJ1-6 TRBV7-9 NA CASSLNTAMGQGGNSPLHF
TRBJ1-6 TRBV6-6 NA CASRTGQATIRF
TRBJ1-4 TRBV7-2 NA CASSPNLASFEKLFF
TRBJ1-1 TRBV25-1 few CASSIQDPTEAFF
TRBJ2-6 TRBV28 NA CASTLGRGPSGANVLTF
TRBJ2-2 TRBV5-6 NA CASSLPVGELFF
TRBJ2-1 TRBV2 NA CASSVQGALNEQFF
TRBJ1-5 TRBV18 NA CASSPLGGTDQPQHF
TRBJ1-1 TRBV11-2 few CASSRTGGTEAFF
TRBJ1-5 TRBV7-2 NA CASSFGLTGGSQPQHF
TRBJ2-1 TRBV30 NA CTWSYDEQFF
TRBJ2-3 TRBV7-2 NA CASSLKTYYSTDTQYF